The 22 T cell receptor beta chains in this list originate from one sample, sequenced in a study of T-cell memory formation after mild COVID-19. TCRdb processed the 5' RACE reads anew with MiXCR; each CDR3 protein has one entry. This sample has fewer than 650,000 distinct CDR3 sequences, with 15% to 20% found just once. The sequenced sample was PBMCs or a T cell subset sorted from them (not recorded which). The receptors were sampled from an adult woman who had mild COVID-19 (a few samples of this study predate the infection). Cell type and time point are not known.

This chain links TRBV12-3 or TRBV12-4 with TRBJ2-3, with 8 bases aligning to TRBD2. V gave up 3 bases and J gave up 4 bases; unmatched junction bases: 3. The CDR3 extends over 14 amino acids. CDR3 DNA: TGTGCCAGCAGTTTGTCAGCGGGGGCAGATACGCAGTATTTT. Translation: CASSLSAGADTQYF.

In its sample, this clonotype is medium-sized. The chain recombines TRBV20-1 with TRBJ2-7, with TRBD1 as a possible D gene (6 bases). CDR3 length equals 15 residues. V gave up 4 bases and J gave up 4 bases, with 20 bases separating them. CDR1 and CDR2 (germline): DFQATT, SNEGSKA (reference sequence). This CDR3 is CSATPGALQGYEQYF. The CDR3 region has the DNA TGCAGTGCTACCCCCGGGGCCCTTCAGGGGTACGAGCAGTACTTC.

This chain uses TRBV25-1 with TRBJ2-1; 10 bases are a match to TRBD1. The germline CDR1 and CDR2 sequences are MGHDK and SYGVNS. The V and J ends lost 4 bases and 8 bases, in that order; junction bases with no gene match: 14. The CDR3 spans 17 residues. CDR3: CASSAQLGQGGYDEQFF. The CDR3 region has the DNA TGTGCCAGCAGTGCCCAACTCGGACAGGGGGGGTATGATGAGCAGTTCTTC.

This clonotype was counted between two and nine times. The chain links TRBV6-5 to TRBJ2-1; TRBD2 matches at 10 bases. With 5 bases clipped from V and 5 bases from J, the junction kept 18 bases outside the gene matches. This CDR3 spans 19 amino acids. Germline CDR1 MNHEY, CDR2 SVGAGI. The CDR3 nucleotides are TGTGCCAGCAGTCGGGGTAGGACTAGCGGTAATGACAGAAACAATGAGCAGTTCTTC. It is translated as CASSRGRTSGNDRNNEQFF.

This chain joins TRBV6-5 and TRBJ1-2, with 12 nucleotides matching TRBD1. J lost 3 bases, V lost 5 bases, and 7 bases had no gene match. In germline, CDR1 is MNHEY, CDR2 SVGAGI. This CDR3 has 16 residues. CDR3 sequence: CASSRDRGRRHYGYTF. In nucleotides, the CDR3 is TGTGCCAGCAGTCGGGACAGGGGGCGCCGGCACTATGGCTACACCTTC.

The sample holds a few counts of this clonotype. The chain is built from TRBV7-9 and TRBJ2-1; a weak D match, TRBD2 (6 bases). The CDR3 consists of 14 residues. Trimming shortened V by 8 bases and J by 0 bases, and 11 bases separated the two germline ends. Germline V lookup: CDR1 SEHNR, CDR2 FQNEAQ (reference sequence). CDR3 coding DNA: TGTGCCAGCGTAGGCGGGGCCTCCTACAATGAGCAGTTCTTC. Translated, it gives CASVGGASYNEQFF.

The sample holds a few counts of this clonotype. CDR3 DNA: TGTGCCATCAGTGTTGGGGGGTTGGCCGGGGAGCTGTTTTTT. It yields the protein CAISVGGLAGELFF. This chain joins TRBV10-3 and TRBJ2-2; D might be TRBD2 (6 bases). This CDR3 has 14 residues. Germline V gene lookup returns CDR1 ENHRY and CDR2 SYGVKD. Trimming pared 4 bases from V and 6 bases from J, leaving 12 bases between.

The chain couples TRBV6-7 to TRBJ1-1; the match to TRBD1 covers 7 bases. TRBV6-7 is an open reading frame whose function is uncertain. This CDR3 spans 15 amino acids. J lost 1 base, V lost 2 bases, and 4 bases had no gene match. The CDR3 DNA reads TGTGCCAGCAGTTACGCGACAGGGACGAACACTGAAGCTTTCTTT. It specifies CASSYATGTNTEAFF.

A few counts support this clonotype. The chain recombines TRBV7-8 with TRBJ2-7, with 7 bases that match TRBD2. With 5 bases clipped from V and 2 bases from J, the junction kept 21 bases outside the gene matches. This CDR3 region has 19 residues. Germline V lookup: CDR1 SGHVS, CDR2 FQNEAQ. CDR3 sequence: CASSPRPAGAIAKPYEQYF. The CDR3 nucleotides are TGTGCCAGCAGCCCACGCCCCGCGGGAGCAATCGCTAAACCCTACGAGCAGTACTTC.

There are a few counts of this clonotype. The gene calls are TRBV5-1 and TRBJ1-4; 8 bases fit TRBD1. Germline assignment: CDR1 SGHRS and CDR2 YFSETQ. V trimming: 1 base; J trimming: 3 bases; junction bases outside the gene matches: 2. This CDR3 is built from 15 residues. The CDR3 is CASSLQGQANEKLFF. Written as DNA, the CDR3 is TGCGCCAGCAGCTTGCAGGGACAGGCTAATGAAAAACTGTTTTTT.

The chain joins TRBV6-8 to TRBJ2-7; D gene unclear. The germline CDR1 and CDR2 sequences are MNHGY and SAAAGT. The CDR3 length is 13 residues. V was trimmed by 6 bases and J by 2 bases, leaving 11 bases between them. CDR3 nucleotide sequence: TGTGCCAGCAGACCCCCGTTAACCTACGAGCAGTACTTC. It codes for CASRPPLTYEQYF.

This chain connects TRBV5-1 to TRBJ2-1, with TRBD2 identical over 9 bases. The CDR3 runs 15 residues. V shed 4 bases, J shed 2 bases, and the junction held 4 bases outside the gene matches. Germline values: CDR1 SGHRS, CDR2 YFSETQ. In DNA form, the CDR3 reads TGCGCCAGCAGCCGCGGGAGGGGCCCCTACAATGAGCAGTTCTTC. Translation: CASSRGRGPYNEQFF.

This clonotype was picked up a small number of times. The V gene is TRBV5-1, the J gene TRBJ2-1, with 9 nucleotides matching TRBD1. With 4 bases clipped from V and 9 bases from J, the junction kept 8 bases outside the gene matches. The CDR3 totals 14 residues. Germline assignment: CDR1 SGHRS and CDR2 YFSETQ. CDR3 loop: CASSPDRGGGEQFF. DNA of the CDR3: TGCGCCAGCAGCCCGGACAGGGGAGGCGGTGAGCAGTTCTTC.

This clonotype was observed a handful of times. V usage is TRBV7-8 and J usage is TRBJ2-3; 8 bases are a match to TRBD2. Germline V gene lookup returns CDR1 SGHVS and CDR2 FQNEAQ. This CDR3 is 16 amino acids long. Trimming took 1 base from V and 2 from J; bases not matched to a gene: 5. The CDR3 is CASSLGGGGNTDTQYF. DNA for the CDR3: TGTGCCAGCAGCTTAGGGGGCGGGGGGAACACAGATACGCAGTATTTT.

The chain joins TRBV6-6 to TRBJ2-7; 8 bases are a match to TRBD2. With V trimmed by 0 bases and J by 3 bases, 10 bases remained unmatched. The CDR3 extends over 17 amino acids. The germline V gene has CDR1 MNHNY and CDR2 SVGAGI (reference sequence). The CDR3 loop reads CASSYSLRLAGRYEQYF. The CDR3 region has the DNA TGTGCCAGCAGTTACTCCCTCCGCCTAGCGGGCCGCTACGAGCAGTACTTC.

The rearrangement links TRBV18 to TRBJ1-2; tentatively, D is TRBD1 (5 bases). V was trimmed by 2 bases and J by 3 bases, leaving 10 bases between them. Looked up from germline, CDR1 is KGHSH and CDR2 is LQKENI. The CDR3 contains 14 residues. The CDR3 DNA reads TGTGCCAGCTCACCAGACGACAGTTACTATGGCTACACCTTC. It specifies CASSPDDSYYGYTF. Based on the CDR3 plus reference TRBV18 and TRBJ1-2, the full variable domain is NAGVMQNPRHLVRRRGQEARLRCSPMKGHSHVYWYRQLPEEGLKFMVYLQKENIIDESGMPKERFSAEFPKEGPSILRIQQVVRGDSAAYFCASSPDDSYYGYTFGSGTRLTVV.

There are a few counts of this clonotype. The V gene is TRBV12-3 or TRBV12-4, the J gene TRBJ2-2; D remains ambiguous. This CDR3 is built from 14 residues. V was cut by 5 bases and J by 6 bases, with 13 bases left in between. Here the CDR3 DNA reads TGTGCCAGCAGTGGATACCCCAGGCCCGGGGAGCTGTTTTTT. Translated: CASSGYPRPGELFF.

This clonotype showed up just a few times. The rearrangement links TRBV20-1 to TRBJ2-2, with 10 bases aligning to TRBD2. V was pared by 3 bases and J by 3 bases, with 7 bases of the junction left unmatched. The germline V gene has CDR1 DFQATT and CDR2 SNEGSKA (reference sequence). The CDR3 is made up of 16 amino acids. CDR3 in DNA: TGCAGTGCTAGGGGTAGCGGGAGGCTAGACACCGGGGAGCTGTTTTTT. This codes for CSARGSGRLDTGELFF.

This clonotype was recorded at least ten times. The V call is TRBV7-9, the J call TRBJ2-4; D uncertain. The CDR3 extends over 14 amino acids. The germline V gene has CDR1 SEHNR and CDR2 FQNEAQ (reference sequence). V was pared by 6 bases and J by 0 bases, with 9 bases between. CDR3 sequence: CASSDELAKNIQYF. The CDR3 DNA is TGTGCCAGCAGTGACGAGCTAGCCAAAAACATTCAGTACTTC.

The rearrangement joins TRBV7-6 to TRBJ2-3; 9 bases map to TRBD2. The CDR3 spans 16 residues. The V segment lost 5 bases and the J segment 2 bases; nucleotides outside the gene matches: 8. Germline V lookup: CDR1 SGHVS, CDR2 FNYEAQ. The CDR3 loop is CASSNRLAVNTDTQYF. The CDR3 nucleotides are TGTGCCAGCAGCAACCGACTAGCGGTGAACACAGATACGCAGTATTTT. The full variable domain, completed using reference TRBV7-6 and TRBJ2-3, is GAGVSQSPRYKVTKRGQDVALRCDPISGHVSLYWYRQALGQGPEFLTYFNYEAQQDKSGLPNDRFSAERPEGSISTLTIQRTEQRDSAMYRCASSNRLAVNTDTQYFGPGTRLTVL.

V usage is TRBV18 and J usage is TRBJ2-1; 7 bases map to TRBD2. V shed 3 bases, J shed 8 bases, and the junction held 4 bases outside the gene matches. Germline V gives CDR1 KGHSH, CDR2 LQKENI. This CDR3 is built from 13 residues. Here the CDR3 DNA reads TGTGCCAGCTCACCGACTAGCAGCGATGAGCAGTTCTTC. Protein product: CASSPTSSDEQFF.

This clonotype was seen ten or more times. The chain recombines TRBV7-3 with TRBJ2-2, with D hard to call. The V gene's germline CDR1 is SGHTA and CDR2 FQGTGA. Trimming pared 2 bases from V and 6 bases from J, leaving 7 bases between. The CDR3 spans 13 residues. The CDR3 here is CASSLDQPGELFF. In DNA, the CDR3 is TGTGCCAGCAGCTTAGACCAACCCGGGGAGCTGTTTTTT.